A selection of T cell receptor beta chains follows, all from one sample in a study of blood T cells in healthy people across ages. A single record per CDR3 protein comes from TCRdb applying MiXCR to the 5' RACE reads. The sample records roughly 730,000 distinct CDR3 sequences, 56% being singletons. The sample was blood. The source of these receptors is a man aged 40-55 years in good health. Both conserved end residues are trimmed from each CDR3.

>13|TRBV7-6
ASSFEGRVGETQY
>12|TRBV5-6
ASSLGSRNSPLH
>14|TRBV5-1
ASSLVGTGTQETQY
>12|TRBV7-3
ASSLIPSEETQY
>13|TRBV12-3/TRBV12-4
ASSLAGADNYGYT
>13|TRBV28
ASSSRTADQETQY
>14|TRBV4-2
ASSQESSGSGNEQF
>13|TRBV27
ASSSGQGANYGYT
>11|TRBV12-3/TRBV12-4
ASGDRAADTQY
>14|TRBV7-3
ASSLAGRGGLFGYT
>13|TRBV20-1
SAGTSGKSTYEQY
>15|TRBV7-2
ASRPGPIPSGANVLT
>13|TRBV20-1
SASIWDRTTNEQF
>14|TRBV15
ATSRDLGRGTDTQY
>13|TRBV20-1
SAPGTQGLNSPLH
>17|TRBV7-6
ASSLVAGQGVSFRETQY
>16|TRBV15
ATSRTGTAELWRETQY
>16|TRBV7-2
ASSAYTSSGGDKNIQY
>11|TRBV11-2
ASSLAMNGELF
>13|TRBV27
ASSLNARLINEQF
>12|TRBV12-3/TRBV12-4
ASSTEDSASTQY
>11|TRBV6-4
ASSSDGSYEQY
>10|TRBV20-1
SARWTGETQY
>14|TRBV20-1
SASSWQAGTADTQY
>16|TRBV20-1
SARQNRLAGGPVHEQY
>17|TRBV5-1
ASSFSIAVGRQNSYEQY
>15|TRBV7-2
ASSLGTGQGAGTEAF
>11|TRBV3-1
ASSQRRGYGYT
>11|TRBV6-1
ASSDRHEYEQY
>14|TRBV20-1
SAPGLAGGGTYEQY
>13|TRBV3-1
ASSHQFSGGNIQY
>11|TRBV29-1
SGLPTGIDTQY
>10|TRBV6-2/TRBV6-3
ASYQGIYGYT
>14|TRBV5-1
ASSLQGPPSTDTQY
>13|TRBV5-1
ASSLGGTGDYEQY
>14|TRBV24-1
ATSDPNERSRYEQY
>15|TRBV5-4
ASSAPLIGGGTDTQY
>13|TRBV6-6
ASSYSTLAGETQY
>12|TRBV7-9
ASSFQNAADTQY
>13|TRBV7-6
ASSLAVVSSHEQF
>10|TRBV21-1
ASSQPHNEQF
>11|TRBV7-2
ASSSSPTYGYT
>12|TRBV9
ASFTGQGNYGYT
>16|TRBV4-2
ASSQDGTSGGPRNEQF
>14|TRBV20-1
SARDPQGTRRETQY
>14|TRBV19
ASSILFTKRENEQF
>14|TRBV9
ASSPTGLAEFNEQF
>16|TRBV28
ASSLLGLAGWGSYEQY
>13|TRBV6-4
ASSETDLTYNEQF
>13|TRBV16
ASSQNPQGSHEQY
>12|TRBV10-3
ATSKGGDRETQY
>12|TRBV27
ASRGQGRTYGYT
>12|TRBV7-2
ASSPPGLRETQY
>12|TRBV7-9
ASSLAADQETQY
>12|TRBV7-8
ASNGGVNTGELF
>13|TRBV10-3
AISPVGGSSYEQY
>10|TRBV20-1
SAEGRGTKWY
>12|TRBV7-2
ASSLDVRNTEAF